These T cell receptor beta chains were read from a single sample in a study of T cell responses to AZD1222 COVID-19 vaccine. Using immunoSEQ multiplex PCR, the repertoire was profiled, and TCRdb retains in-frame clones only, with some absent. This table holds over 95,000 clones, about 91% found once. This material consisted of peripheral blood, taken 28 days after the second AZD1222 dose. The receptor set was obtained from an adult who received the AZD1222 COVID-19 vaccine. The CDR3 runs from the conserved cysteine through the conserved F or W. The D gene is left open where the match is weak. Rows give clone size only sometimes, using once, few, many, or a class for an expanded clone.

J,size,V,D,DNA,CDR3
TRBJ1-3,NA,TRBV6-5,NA,TGTGCCAGCAGGGGAGGTTACTTCTCTGGAAACACCATATATTTT,CASRGGYFSGNTIYF
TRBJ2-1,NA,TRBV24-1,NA,TGTGCCACCAGTGACCCATTGCTTCAGGTGCAGTTCTTC,CATSDPLLQVQFF
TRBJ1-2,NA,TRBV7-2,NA,TGTGCCAGCAGCTTTGCTTTCCGGGGGGATGATGGCTACACCTTC,CASSFAFRGDDGYTF
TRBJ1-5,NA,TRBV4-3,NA,TGCGCCAGCAGCCAAGAACTGGGACCAAATCAGCCCCAGCATTTT,CASSQELGPNQPQHF
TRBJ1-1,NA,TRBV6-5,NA,TGTGCCAGCAGGGTTGTAGTTAGCACTGAAGCTTTCTTT,CASRVVVSTEAFF
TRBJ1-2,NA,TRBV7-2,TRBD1,TGTGCCAGCAGCAACCGACAGGGTTCCTATGGCTACACCTTC,CASSNRQGSYGYTF
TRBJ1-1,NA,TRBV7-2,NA,TGTGCCAGCAGCACCCAGGGGTTGGGGACTGAAGCTTTCTTT,CASSTQGLGTEAFF
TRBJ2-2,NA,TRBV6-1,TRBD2,TGTGCCAGCAGTGAACCCTCGGGACTAGCGGGGGTAGGGGAGCTGTTTTTT,CASSEPSGLAGVGELFF
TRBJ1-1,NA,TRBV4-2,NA,TGTGCCAGCAGCCAAGCGGATCTGACAGCGAACACTGAAGCTTTCTTT,CASSQADLTANTEAFF
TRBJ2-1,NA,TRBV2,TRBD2,TGTGCCAGCAGCGAGACCTTAGCGGGGGAAAGCTCCTACAATGAGCAGTTCTTC,CASSETLAGESSYNEQFF
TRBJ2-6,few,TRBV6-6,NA,TGTGCCAGCAGAAAGACAGAACCCAACGTCCTGACTTTC,CASRKTEPNVLTF
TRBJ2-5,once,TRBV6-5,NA,TGTGCCAGCAGGACAACCGGTGGCAGGTTAGAGACCCAGTACTTC,CASRTTGGRLETQYF
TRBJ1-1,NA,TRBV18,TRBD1,TGTGCCAGCTCACCTAGGACAGGGAGTATGAACACTGAAGCTTTCTTT,CASSPRTGSMNTEAFF
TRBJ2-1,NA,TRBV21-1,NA,TGTGCCAGCAGCAAAGGCGGCGGGACAGGGGTTGATGAGCAGTTCTTC,CASSKGGGTGVDEQFF
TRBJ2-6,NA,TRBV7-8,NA,TGTGCCAGCCGACCTGTTTACTCTGGGGCCAACGTCCTGACTTTC,CASRPVYSGANVLTF
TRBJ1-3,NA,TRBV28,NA,TGTGCCAGCAGCTCAGGGTTGGGAAACACCATATATTTT,CASSSGLGNTIYF
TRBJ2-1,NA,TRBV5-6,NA,TGTGCCAGCAGCTTGGAGGCACGAGGGGAGTTCTTC,CASSLEARGEFF
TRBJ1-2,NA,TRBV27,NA,TGTGCCAGCAGCCCAGTCAGGGCATATGGCTACACCTTC,CASSPVRAYGYTF
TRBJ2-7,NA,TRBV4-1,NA,TGCGCCAGCAGCCAAGATGAGGCGGGGTCCATTCTGGGGTACGAGCAGTACTTC,CASSQDEAGSILGYEQYF
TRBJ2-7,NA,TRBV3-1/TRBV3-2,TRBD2,TGTGCCAGCAGCCCGCGGGGGACTGGGTACGAGCAGTACTTC,CASSPRGTGYEQYF
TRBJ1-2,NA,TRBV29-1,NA,TGCAGCGGCGGTGGGGAGTCTTCGGTAGGCTACACCTTC,CSGGGESSVGYTF
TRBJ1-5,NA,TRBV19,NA,TGTGCCAGTAGTCGTGCAGCCTTGAGCAATCAGCCCCAGCATTTT,CASSRAALSNQPQHF
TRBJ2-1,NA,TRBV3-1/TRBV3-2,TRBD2,TGTGCCAGCAGCCAAGATCCTAGCGGGGGGGCCTTTGAGCAGTTCTTC,CASSQDPSGGAFEQFF
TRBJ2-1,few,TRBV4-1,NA,TGCGCCAGCAGCCAAACGGGGAGTGAGCAGTTCTTC,CASSQTGSEQFF
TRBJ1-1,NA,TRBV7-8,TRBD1,TGTGCCAGCAGAGGTGCTACAGGGGTGCGGGCTTTCTTT,CASRGATGVRAFF
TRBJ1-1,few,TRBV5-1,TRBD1,TGCGCCAGCAGCTTGGAGGGACAGGGGTACACTGAAGCTTTCTTT,CASSLEGQGYTEAFF
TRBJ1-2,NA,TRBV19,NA,TGTGCCAGTAGCCTTACAGTATACGGCTACACCTTC,CASSLTVYGYTF
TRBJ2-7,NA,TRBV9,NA,TGTGCCAGCAGCGGCGGGACAGCGACCTCCTACGAGCAGTACTTC,CASSGGTATSYEQYF
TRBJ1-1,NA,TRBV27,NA,TGTGCCAGCAGTCCCCTCCGCACACTTTACACTGAAGCTTTCTTT,CASSPLRTLYTEAFF
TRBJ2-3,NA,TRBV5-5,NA,TGTGCCAGCAGCTTGGTGTCTAGCACAGATACGCAGTATTTT,CASSLVSSTDTQYF
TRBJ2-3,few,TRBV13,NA,TGTGCCAGCAGCACCCGATCAGGGAGCACAGATACGCAGTATTTT,CASSTRSGSTDTQYF
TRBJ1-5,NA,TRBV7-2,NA,TGTGCCAGCAGCTTAGCTCTCAATCAGCCCCAGCATTTT,CASSLALNQPQHF
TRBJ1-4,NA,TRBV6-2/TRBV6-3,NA,TGTGCCAGCAGTTACGCGGTCCTTAGGGAAAAACTGTTTTTT,CASSYAVLREKLFF
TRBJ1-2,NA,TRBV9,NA,TGTGCCAGCAGCGTAAACGACAACCTCTATGGCTACACCTTC,CASSVNDNLYGYTF
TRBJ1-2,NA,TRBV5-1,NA,TGCGCCAGCAGCTTGGACAGGAGCGGCTACACCTTC,CASSLDRSGYTF
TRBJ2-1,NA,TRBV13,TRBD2,TGTGCCAGCAGCTTCGGGACTAGCGGGTACAATGAGCAGTTCTTC,CASSFGTSGYNEQFF
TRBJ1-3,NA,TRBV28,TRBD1,TGTGCCAGCAGTTTAGGGGGACAGAGCTCTGGAAACACCATATATTTT,CASSLGGQSSGNTIYF
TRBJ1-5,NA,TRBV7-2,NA,TGTGCCAGCAGCTTAGAAGGGTTGAGCAATCAGCCCCAGCATTTT,CASSLEGLSNQPQHF
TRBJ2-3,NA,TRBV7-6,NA,TGTGCCAGCAGCCCTTCCAAGGAGGATACGCAGTATTTT,CASSPSKEDTQYF
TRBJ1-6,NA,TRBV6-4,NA,TGTGCCAGCAGTGACTCAGGAAATTCACCCCTCCACTTT,CASSDSGNSPLHF
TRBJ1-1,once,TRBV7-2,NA,TGTGCCAGCAGTCGCGCCCCTTTTGTACTCACTGAAGCTTTCTTT,CASSRAPFVLTEAFF
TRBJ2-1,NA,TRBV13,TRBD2,TGTGCCAGCAGACGGCCGGGACTATCCATAAATTACAATGAGCAGTTCTTC,CASRRPGLSINYNEQFF
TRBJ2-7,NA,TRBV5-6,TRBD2,TGTGCCAGCAGCATAGGGACTAGCGGGGTTAGCTCCTACGAGCAGTACTTC,CASSIGTSGVSSYEQYF
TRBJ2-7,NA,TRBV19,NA,TGTGCCAGTAGTACCGGGACGGGCTCCTACGAGCAGTACTTC,CASSTGTGSYEQYF
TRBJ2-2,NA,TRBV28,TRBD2,TGTGCCAGCCATCGACTAGCGGGAGCGAACACCGGGGAGCTGTTTTTT,CASHRLAGANTGELFF
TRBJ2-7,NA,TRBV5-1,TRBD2,TGCGCCAGCCGACTAGCGGGGGGGCTCGAGCAGTACTTC,CASRLAGGLEQYF
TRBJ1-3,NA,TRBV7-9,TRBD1,TGTGCCAGCAGCGGGTGGACAGGGGGCTCTGGAAACACCATATATTTT,CASSGWTGGSGNTIYF
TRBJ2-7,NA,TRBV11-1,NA,TGTGCCAGCAGCTTAGGAAGGGGCGAGCAGTACTTC,CASSLGRGEQYF
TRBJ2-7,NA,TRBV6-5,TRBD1,TGTGCCAGCAGGCTGACAGGGTACTCCTACGAGCAGTACTTC,CASRLTGYSYEQYF
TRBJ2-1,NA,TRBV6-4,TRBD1,TGTGCCAGCAGTGGGCCAGGGGGTACTGAGCAGTTCTTC,CASSGPGGTEQFF
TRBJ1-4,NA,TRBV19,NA,TGTGCCAGTACCGATCACGGGATTAACTCGGAAAAACTGTTTTTT,CASTDHGINSEKLFF
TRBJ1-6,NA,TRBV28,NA,TGTGCCAGCAGACGACCACAGGGAGGGAATTCACCCCTCCACTTT,CASRRPQGGNSPLHF
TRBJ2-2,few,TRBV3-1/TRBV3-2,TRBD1,TGTGCCAGCAGAGATGACAGGGGGCCCGGGGAGCTGTTTTTT,CASRDDRGPGELFF
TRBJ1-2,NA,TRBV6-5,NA,TGTGCCAGCAGTTACTCTTCGGATGGCTATGGCTACACCTTC,CASSYSSDGYGYTF
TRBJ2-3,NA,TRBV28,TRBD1,TGTGCCAGCAGTTCCCTACAGGGGGCGGACGGCACAGATACGCAGTATTTT,CASSSLQGADGTDTQYF
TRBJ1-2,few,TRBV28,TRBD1,TGTGCCAGCAGTCAGCCCCGGGACAGGGTAGTAGGCTACACCTTC,CASSQPRDRVVGYTF
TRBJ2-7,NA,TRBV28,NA,TGTGCCAGCAGAGCTGAAGTTGGGAGGACCTACGAGCAGTACTTC,CASRAEVGRTYEQYF
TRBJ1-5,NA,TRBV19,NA,TGTGCCAGTATGATGGGGGGACCTAATCAGCCCCAGCATTTT,CASMMGGPNQPQHF
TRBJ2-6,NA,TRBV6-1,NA,TGTGCCAGCAGTGACGGGGGATCTGGGGCCAACGTCCTGACTTTC,CASSDGGSGANVLTF